This TCR beta chain is drawn from a study of read filtering for tumor transcriptome and immune sequencing (dated by TCRdb to 2020 to 2021). In the study overall: The cohort was composed of 17 male and 14 to 15 female patients, with a mean age of approximately 72 years and an age range of roughly 45 to 80. A main aim was a read-filtering strategy for immune repertoire data, specifically whether clonotypes supported by a single read should be removed. Under revised international staging, roughly 8 patients fell into R-ISS I, around 15 into R-ISS II and 6 or 7 into R-ISS III. Per sample, about 4 to 10.27 million TCR-region mapped reads were obtained with IR-seq, compared with only about 85 to 1273 with RNA-seq. After DNase treatment, whole-transcriptome libraries were prepared using the TruSeq RNA Access Library Prep Kit. TCR repertoires obtained by targeted immune repertoire sequencing and by bulk whole-transcriptome sequencing performed on the same bone marrow samples were compared. Study-level results and caveats: Single-read clonotypes made up about 82% of clonotypes but 3.5% to 4.5% of total reads in IR-seq, and just under 75% of clonotypes and roughly 45% of reads in RNA-seq. Compared with RNA-seq, IR-seq captured clonotypes at much greater depth and more reliably, and a smaller IR-seq throughput was enough to identify most of the shared clonotypes. Removing single-read clonotypes increased the correlation between IR-seq and RNA-seq shared clonotype proportions. Rather than purified T cells, the sorted CD138-negative fraction was a mixed bone marrow immune population.

Every patient had bone marrow sampled at the time of active disease. Ficoll-Hypaque density gradient centrifugation was used to isolate the bone marrow mononuclear cells. Myeloma plasma cells were removed and CD138-negative cells were obtained by negative selection following labeling with CD138 magnetic microbeads on a MACS separator. Purity of the isolated cells was checked by flow cytometry on an Attune NxT using CD138 antibodies. TRIzol reagent was used to extract total RNA, which was then quantified with a NanoDrop spectrophotometer. For each patient, paired RNA-seq and IR-seq were run on the CD138-negative bone marrow sample from that patient. A note on this clonotype: There is no known antigen for this receptor. One end of the junction fails to match germline, which may point to a read error.

The Immunoverse kit was used to build TCR libraries from around 400 ng RNA, with molecular barcoded adaptors covering alpha/delta and beta/gamma chains. TCR library preparation used the same RNA that was used for transcriptome sequencing. Sequencing of the TCR libraries was done on an Illumina HiSeq 4000 with 2 x 150 cycles. The authors' pipeline ran thus. TCR reads were aligned to human V, D, J and C references and assembled into CDR3 clonotypes with MiXCR, including quality filtering and error correction. Clonotype counts and gene usage diversity were analyzed with the tcR package in R. Raw mapping reads were checked after the RNA-seq reads had been mapped by STAR aligner version 2.5.3a onto the human GRCh37 genome. To test the effect of sequencing depth on detected clonotypes, IR-seq fastq files were randomly downsampled using Seqtk 1.3. TCRdb reran the public reads through fastp at Q25 and MiXCR, keeping productive beta chains. Rows with a matching CDR3 protein are joined into one entry that keeps the most common DNA and genes. TCRdb, not the original authors, processed these V and J calls. The sample includes some 15,000 distinct CDR3 sequences, with just over 20% observed a single time. Together, the top ten hold approximately 80% of the sample.

CDR1 and CDR2, looked up from the germline V gene, are SGHRS and YFSETQ. The CDR3 spans 14 residues, from the cysteine through the phenylalanine. Of all the DNA, just the CDR3 is kept, 42 bases in frame from base 1. The sample comprised a population of CD138-negative cells sorted from bone marrow. Interpreted using the paper, the cell subset or site label stands for: bone marrow mononuclear cells depleted of CD138+ plasma/myeloma cells by negative magnetic selection. The receptor was derived from a donor aged 40 or over with multiple myeloma. Recombination linked TRBV5-1 to TRBJ2-1; TRBD1 could be the D gene, as 7 bases match. The nucleotide sequence is given as TGCGCCAGCGCAGGGGGGAGCTCCCACAATGAGCAGTTCTTC. Translation gives CASAGGSSHNEQFF.